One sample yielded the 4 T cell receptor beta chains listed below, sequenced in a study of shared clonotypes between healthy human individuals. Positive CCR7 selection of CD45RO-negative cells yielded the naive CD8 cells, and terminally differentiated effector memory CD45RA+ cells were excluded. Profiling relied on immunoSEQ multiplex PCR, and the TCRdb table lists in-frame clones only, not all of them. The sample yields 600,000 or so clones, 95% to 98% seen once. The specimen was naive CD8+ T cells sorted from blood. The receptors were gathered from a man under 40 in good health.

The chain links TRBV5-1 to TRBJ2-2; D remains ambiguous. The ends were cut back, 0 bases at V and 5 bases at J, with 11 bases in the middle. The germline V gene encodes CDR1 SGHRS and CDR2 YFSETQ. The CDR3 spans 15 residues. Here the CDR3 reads CASSLATMGTGELFF. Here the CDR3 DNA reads TGCGCCAGCAGCTTGGCCACTATGGGGACCGGGGAGCTGTTTTTT.

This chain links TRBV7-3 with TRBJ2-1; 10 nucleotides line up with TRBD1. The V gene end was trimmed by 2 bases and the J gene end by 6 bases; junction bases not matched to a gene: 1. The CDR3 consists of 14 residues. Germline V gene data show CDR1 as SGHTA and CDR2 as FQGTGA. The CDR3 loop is CASSLGTGVNEQFF. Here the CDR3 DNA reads TGTGCCAGCAGCTTAGGGACAGGGGTCAATGAGCAGTTCTTC. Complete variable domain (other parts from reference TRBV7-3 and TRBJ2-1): GAGVSQTPSNKVTEKGKYVELRCDPISGHTALYWYRQSLGQGPEFLIYFQGTGAADDSGLPNDRFFAVRPEGSVSTLKIQRTERGDSAVYLCASSLGTGVNEQFFGPGTRLTVL.

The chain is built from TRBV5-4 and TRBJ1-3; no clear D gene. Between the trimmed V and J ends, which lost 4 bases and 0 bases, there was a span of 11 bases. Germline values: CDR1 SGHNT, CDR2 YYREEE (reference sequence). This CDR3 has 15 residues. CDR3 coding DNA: TGTGCCAGCAGCCCCGGAAGGAGCTCTGGAAACACCATATATTTT. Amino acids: CASSPGRSSGNTIYF. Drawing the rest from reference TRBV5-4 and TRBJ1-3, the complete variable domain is ETGVTQSPTHLIKTRGQQVTLRCSSQSGHNTVSWYQQALGQGPQFIFQYYREEENGRGNFPPRFSGLQFPNYSSELNVNALELDDSALYLCASSPGRSSGNTIYFGEGSWLTVV.

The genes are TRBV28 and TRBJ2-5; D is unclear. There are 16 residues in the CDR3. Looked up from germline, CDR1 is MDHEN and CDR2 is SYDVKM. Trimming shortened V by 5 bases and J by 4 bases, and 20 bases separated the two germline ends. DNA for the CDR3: TGTGCCAGCAGTCCATCCTGGGTTGGGTCGCCAGAGACCCAGTACTTC. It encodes CASSPSWVGSPETQYF. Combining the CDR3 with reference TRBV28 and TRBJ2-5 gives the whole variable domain DVKVTQSSRYLVKRTGEKVFLECVQDMDHENMFWYRQDPGLGLRLIYFSYDVKMKEKGDIPEGYSVSREKKERFSLILESASTNQTSMYLCASSPSWVGSPETQYFGPGTRLLVL.